What follows are 13 T cell receptor beta chains derived from one specimen sequenced in a study of blood T cell repertoires in COVID-19. The assay was immunoSEQ multiplex PCR, and TCRdb's table has in-frame clones only and misses some. The sample shows 150,000 to 200,000 clones, over 80% of them seen only once. The source material was PBMCs or T cells enriched from blood (not recorded which). All receptors derive from a woman between 55 and 75 years old who had recovered from COVID-19.

The chain joins TRBV6-4 to TRBJ1-1, with 7 bases fitting TRBD1. After removal of 7 bases from V and 1 base from J, the junction contained 9 bases not matched to a gene. This CDR3 is built from 15 residues. Germline values: CDR1 MRHNA, CDR2 SNTAGT. This CDR3 is CASTANRQGNTEAFF. The CDR3 nucleotides read TGTGCCAGCACAGCCAATAGACAGGGGAACACTGAAGCTTTCTTT.

J is TRBJ1-1 and V is TRBV20-1; the D is unclear. The CDR3 extends over 11 amino acids. V lost 0 bases, J lost 10 bases, and 9 bases lay in between. From germline, CDR1 is DFQATT and CDR2 SNEGSKA (reference sequence). CDR3 in amino acids: CSARDLGRAFF. In DNA form, the CDR3 reads TGCAGTGCTAGAGATTTGGGCCGAGCTTTCTTT.

This rearrangement joins TRBV7-9 to TRBJ1-1; no definite D call. V lost 0 bases and J lost 3, with 8 bases in between. The CDR3 consists of 14 residues. Germline-derived CDR1 and CDR2 are SEHNR and FQNEAQ (reference sequence). CDR3: CASSLAPQDTEAFF. In DNA form, the CDR3 reads TGTGCCAGCAGCTTAGCGCCCCAGGACACTGAAGCTTTCTTT.

The chain recombines TRBV6-1 with TRBJ1-6, with D uncertain. V was shortened by 2 bases and J by 8 bases, with 10 bases between the two germline ends. The V gene's germline CDR1 is MNHNS and CDR2 SASEGT. The CDR3 extends over 14 amino acids. CDR3 in DNA: TGTGCCAGCAGTGAATACGGTGTTGATTCACCCCTCCACTTT. Residues: CASSEYGVDSPLHF.

CDR3: CASQGGGNQPQHF. For the CDR3, the DNA is TGTGCCAGTCAAGGGGGGGGCAATCAGCCCCAGCATTTT. The V gene is TRBV12-3 or TRBV12-4, the J gene TRBJ1-5, with D possibly matching TRBD1 (6 bases). CDR3 length equals 13 residues. Trimming took 9 bases from V and 2 from J, leaving 11 bases between them.

The chain combines TRBV20-1 with TRBJ2-7; D may be TRBD2 (6 bases). The V end lost 5 bases, the J end lost 6 bases, and 11 bases lay between the germline ends. The CDR3 spans 11 residues. Per the germline V gene, CDR1 is DFQATT and CDR2 is SNEGSKA (reference sequence). CDR3 sequence reads: CSAFRLVEQYF. In nucleotides, the CDR3 is TGCAGTGCTTTCCGACTAGTCGAGCAGTACTTC.

This chain connects TRBV6-2 or TRBV6-3 to TRBJ1-5; the match to TRBD1 covers 12 bases. The CDR3 extends over 19 amino acids. Germline loops: CDR1 MNHEY, CDR2 SVGEGT. V lost 2 bases to trimming and J lost 0 bases; unmatched junction nucleotides: 8. In nucleotides, the CDR3 is TGTGCCAGCAGTTACATGAGGGACAGGGGGCCTTATAGCAATCAGCCCCAGCATTTT. Translating gives CASSYMRDRGPYSNQPQHF.

Turning to this clone: This sample includes further DNA sequences coding for the same CDR3. The rearrangement uses TRBV12-3 or TRBV12-4 and TRBJ1-2, with TRBD1 matching over 8 bases. The CDR3 is 13 residues long. Losses at the gene ends were 8 bases for V and 8 bases for J; bases not matched to a gene: 10. The CDR3 sequence is CASSGTGFGGYTF. Here the CDR3 DNA reads TGTGCCAGCTCCGGGACAGGCTTTGGGGGCTACACCTTC.

The chain uses TRBV29-1 and TRBJ2-5; unclear D gene. This CDR3 region has 12 residues. Germline-derived CDR1 and CDR2 are SQVTM and ANQGSEA. V lost 4 bases, J lost 2 bases, and 8 bases lay in between. The CDR3 reads CSVVRFQETQYF. The CDR3 DNA reads TGCAGCGTTGTCAGGTTTCAAGAGACCCAGTACTTC. Variable domain in full (rest from reference TRBV29-1 and TRBJ2-5): SAVISQKPSRDICQRGTSLTIQCQVDSQVTMMFWYRQQPGQSLTLIATANQGSEATYESGFVIDKFPISRPNLTFSTLTVSNMSPEDSSIYLCSVVRFQETQYFGPGTRLLVL.

The chain recombines TRBV10-3 with TRBJ2-1; 9 nucleotides agree with TRBD2. Germline lookup yields CDR1 ENHRY and CDR2 SYGVKD. The CDR3 covers 16 residues. After removal of 0 bases from V and 8 bases from J, the junction contained 8 bases not matched to a gene. The DNA for the CDR3 is TGTGCCATCAGTGAGTCTGCGGGAGGGCCCAGTTATGAGCAGTTCTTC. Protein sequence: CAISESAGGPSYEQFF.

The genes are TRBV6-1 and TRBJ1-5, with D possibly matching TRBD1 (5 bases). There are 14 residues in the CDR3. Germline CDR1 and CDR2: MNHNS and SASEGT. Deletions cut 2 bases from V and 3 bases from J, with 8 bases between. The CDR3 region is CASSERGVNQPQHF. The CDR3 DNA is TGTGCCAGCAGTGAACGGGGGGTCAATCAGCCCCAGCATTTT.

As DNA, the CDR3 is TGCGCCAGCAGCTTAACCGGGACAGCCGACACTGAAGCTTTCTTT. This codes for CASSLTGTADTEAFF. This chain connects TRBV5-1 to TRBJ1-1, with 7 bases that match TRBD1. J gave up 3 bases and V 2 bases, and 7 bases lay outside the gene matches. Germline V gives CDR1 SGHRS, CDR2 YFSETQ. This CDR3 contains 15 residues.

V usage is TRBV7-2 and J usage is TRBJ2-1; D gene unclear. The CDR3 loop spans 13 amino acids. Germline-derived CDR1 and CDR2 are SGHTA and FQGNSA. Between the trimmed V and J ends, which lost 5 bases and 4 bases, there was a span of 9 bases. The CDR3 here is CASSEQSYNEQFF. The CDR3 coding sequence is TGTGCCAGCAGCGAACAGAGTTACAATGAGCAGTTCTTC.